This record concerns one TCR beta chain sequence. Cohorts were based on clinical histories the participants reported. The data were taken from a study of blood T cell repertoires in COVID-19. Assay used: immunoSEQ multiplex PCR; TCRdb lists only in-frame clones, some missing. The table lists 300,000 to 500,000 clones, roughly 90% of them singletons. Trimming took off 2 bases at V and 4 bases at J, with 14 bases between the two ends. The CDR3 has 15 amino acids. Germline-derived CDR1 and CDR2 are SGHTA and FQGTGA. V usage is TRBV7-3 and J usage is TRBJ1-1, with a weak D call TRBD1 (6 bases). The clonotype originates from a woman aged 25-40 years with acute COVID-19. Material for sequencing was PBMCs or T cells enriched from blood (not recorded which). DNA of the CDR3: TGTGCCAGCAGCTTATTGGGGGGGCAAGGCACTGAAGCTTTCTTT. This sequence encodes CASSLLGGQGTEAFF.